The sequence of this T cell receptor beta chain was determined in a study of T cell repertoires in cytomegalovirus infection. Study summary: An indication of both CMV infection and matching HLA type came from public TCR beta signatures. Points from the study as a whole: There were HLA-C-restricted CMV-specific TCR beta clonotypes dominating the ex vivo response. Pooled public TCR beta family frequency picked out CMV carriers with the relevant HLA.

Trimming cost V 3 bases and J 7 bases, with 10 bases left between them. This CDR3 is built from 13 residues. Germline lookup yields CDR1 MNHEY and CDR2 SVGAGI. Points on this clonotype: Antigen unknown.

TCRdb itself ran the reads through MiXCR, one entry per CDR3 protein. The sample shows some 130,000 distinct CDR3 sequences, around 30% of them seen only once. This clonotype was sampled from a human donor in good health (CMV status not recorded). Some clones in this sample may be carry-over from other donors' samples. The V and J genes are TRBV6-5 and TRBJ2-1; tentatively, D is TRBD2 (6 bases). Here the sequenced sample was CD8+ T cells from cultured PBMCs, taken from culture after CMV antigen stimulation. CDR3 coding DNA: TGTGCCAGCAGTTATACGGGGACTAATGAGCAGTTCTTC. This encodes CASSYTGTNEQFF.